This record concerns one T cell receptor (beta chain) sequence. The data were obtained in a study of blood T cell repertoires in COVID-19. Study-level information: T cells, B-cell-depleted T cells, or PBMCs provided the cDNA or gDNA that served as material.

In the authors' workflow: Researchers report that nucleated cell counts were estimated from reference gene primer amplification. This table comes from immunoSEQ multiplex PCR, and its TCRdb copy is limited to in-frame clones, with some not included. V and J calls and clone size are those listed in that table; D and trimming were worked out from the DNA. This table holds roughly 200,000 clones, nearly 90% found once. The CDR3 sequence is 12 residues long. V lost 5 bases and J 1 base, leaving 4 bases between the germline ends. Recruits, aged about 18 to 89 years, lived in 24 US areas. Cohort assignment relied on participant-reported clinical history.

This clonotype originated in a woman aged 40-49 years with acute COVID-19. V and J are TRBV12-3 or TRBV12-4 and TRBJ2-3; D is ambiguous. Input material: PBMCs or T cells enriched from blood (not recorded which). Written as DNA, the CDR3 is TGTGCCAGCAGTCTCGGCACAGATACGCAGTATTTT. It yields the protein CASSLGTDTQYF.